This TCR beta chain originates from a study of shared T cell receptors in the human thymus. The protocol was immunoSEQ multiplex PCR, while the TCRdb copy is restricted to in-frame clones and leaves out a portion. The data hold 550,000 to 800,000 clones, with over 75% observed a single time. This CDR3 is 16 amino acids long. From germline, CDR1 is SGHVS and CDR2 FNYEAQ. V lost 2 bases to trimming and J lost 0 bases; unmatched junction nucleotides: 3. The same data also went into a second study, on human thymus T cells. That paper states: Thymic and blood repertoires appeared to carry a bias in their V and J gene usage.

The TCR sequence derives from a girl younger than two with a congenital heart defect. Specimen: thymocytes. The chain uses TRBV7-6 and TRBJ2-2; 7 bases are shared with TRBD1. The CDR3 coding sequence is TGTGCCAGCAGCTTATGGGGACAGACGAACACCGGGGAGCTGTTTTTT. Protein sequence: CASSLWGQTNTGELFF.